Below, 29 T cell receptor beta chains from the same sample are listed, as sequenced in a study of blood T cell repertoires in COVID-19. Only in-frame clones appear in the TCRdb table, and some are missing; sequencing was by immunoSEQ multiplex PCR. This table has under 400,000 clones, 90% appearing once. The specimen was peripheral blood. These receptors all come from a man between 18 and 35 years old with active or convalescent COVID-19.

The J gene is TRBJ2-4, the V gene TRBV2; TRBD1 aligns across 9 bases. The CDR3 is 13 residues long. CDR1 and CDR2 from the germline V gene are SNHLY and FYNNEI. Trimming removed 7 bases from V and 5 bases from J; junction bases left unmatched: 3. Here the CDR3 DNA reads TGTGCCAGCACCCGGGACAGGGAAAACATTCAGTACTTC. This translates into CASTRDRENIQYF.

This chain links TRBV28 with TRBJ2-1; TRBD2 agrees at 14 bases. This CDR3 contains 16 residues. Trimming removed 7 bases from V and 8 bases from J; junction bases left unmatched: 10. Germline-derived CDR1 and CDR2 are MDHEN and SYDVKM. CDR3 amino acids: CASNTGLAGVKDEQFF. The CDR3 DNA reads as TGTGCCAGCAACACGGGACTAGCGGGAGTTAAGGATGAGCAGTTCTTC.

The table lists this clone with a count of one. The chain couples TRBV24-1 to TRBJ1-4; a possible D gene is TRBD1 (6 bases). This CDR3 is 14 amino acids long. Germline CDR1 KGHDR, CDR2 SFDVKD. Trimming stripped 5 bases from V and 6 bases from J, with 12 bases between. For the CDR3, the DNA is TGTGCCACCAGTGCCCGAGAGGGGGATGAAAAACTGTTTTTT. Translated: CATSAREGDEKLFF.

This chain links TRBV9 with TRBJ2-4; possible D gene TRBD2, 5 bases. The germline V gene encodes CDR1 SGDLS and CDR2 YYNGEE. The CDR3 is 16 amino acids. V was cut by 4 bases and J by 2 bases, with 16 bases left in between. DNA for the CDR3: TGTGCCAGCAGCCCCCATTCTAGCAGAACCAAAAACATTCAGTACTTC. Translated, it gives CASSPHSSRTKNIQYF. The variable domain in full, with the rest retrieved from reference TRBV9 and TRBJ2-4, is DSGVTQTPKHLITATGQRVTLRCSPRSGDLSVYWYQQSLDQGLQFLIQYYNGEERAKGNILERFSAQQFPDLHSELNLSSLELGDSALYFCASSPHSSRTKNIQYFGAGTRLSVL.

The chain carries TRBV27 and TRBJ2-3; 7 positions agree with TRBD2. The CDR3 has 13 amino acids. CDR1 is MNHEY, CDR2 SMNVEV, per germline (reference sequence). V lost 6 bases, J lost 5 bases, and 5 bases stayed unmatched. The CDR3 here is CASSLWGGDTQYF. The CDR3 DNA reads TGTGCCAGCAGCCTATGGGGGGGAGATACGCAGTATTTT.

This chain uses TRBV27 with TRBJ2-7, with D perhaps TRBD1 (7 bases). Deletions cut 2 bases from V and 5 bases from J, with 16 bases between. Germline CDR1 reads MNHEY; CDR2 reads SMNVEV (reference sequence). The CDR3 spans 15 residues. The CDR3 bases are TGTGCCAGCAGTTTACAGGGGGGCGGACGGAACGAGCAGTACTTC. Protein product: CASSLQGGGRNEQYF.

The chain uses TRBV6-2 or TRBV6-3 and TRBJ1-5; D is unresolved. The CDR3 spans 15 residues. The germline gives CDR1 MNHEY, CDR2 SVGEGT. Trimming removed 0 bases from V and 6 bases from J, with 12 bases in between. The CDR3 DNA sequence: TGTGCCAGCAGTTACTCGGGATCGGGAGGTCAGCCCCAGCATTTT. Residues: CASSYSGSGGQPQHF.

For this clone: A junction end diverges from the germline sequence, so it may reflect a read error. This chain connects TRBV27 to TRBJ2-6; 8 bases match TRBD1. The CDR3 length is 19 residues. Germline V gene lookup returns CDR1 MNHEY and CDR2 SMNVEV (reference sequence). CDR3 sequence: CASSFGPGQVSSGANVLTF. The CDR3 DNA reads TGTGCCAGCAGCTTTGGCCCGGGACAGGTCAGCTCTGGGGCCAACGTGCTGACTTTC.

The gene calls are TRBV30 and TRBJ2-7; D is perhaps TRBD1 or TRBD2 (5 bases each). CDR1 and CDR2 (germline): GTSNPN, SVGIG (reference sequence). This CDR3 is 13 amino acids long. Trimming shortened V by 5 bases and J by 6 bases, and 17 bases separated the two germline ends. The CDR3: CAWGAGGIIEQYF. CDR3 sequence (DNA): TGTGCCTGGGGGGCGGGTGGAATCATCGAGCAGTACTTC.

This rearrangement joins TRBV6-1 to TRBJ2-7; TRBD1 matches 7 bases. V lost 2 bases, J lost 0 bases, and 4 bases stayed unmatched. The CDR3 has 15 residues. Per the germline V gene, CDR1 is MNHNS and CDR2 is SASEGT. The CDR3 here is CASSEPGQYSYEQYF. For the CDR3, the DNA is TGTGCCAGCAGTGAACCGGGACAGTACTCCTACGAGCAGTACTTC.

In its sample, this clone was seen a few times. The gene calls are TRBV18 and TRBJ2-1; D is possibly TRBD2 (5 bases). CDR1 and CDR2 from the germline V gene are KGHSH and LQKENI. The germline V and J ends were trimmed by 6 bases and 0 bases, with 12 bases remaining between them. The CDR3 extends over 15 amino acids. The CDR3: CASSAGPSSYNEQFF. The DNA of the CDR3 is TGTGCCAGCTCTGCGGGCCCCAGCTCCTACAATGAGCAGTTCTTC.

Concerning this clone itself: Other DNA sequences in this specimen translate into the identical CDR3. The rearrangement links TRBV5-1 to TRBJ2-2, with 8 bases lining up with TRBD1. This CDR3 has 16 amino acids. Germline trimming cut 0 bases from V and 1 base from J; bases unmatched to any gene: 2. Germline-derived CDR1 and CDR2 are SGHRS and YFSETQ. This CDR3 is CASSLGGTGNTGELFF. The CDR3 coding sequence is TGCGCCAGCAGCTTGGGAGGGACAGGGAACACCGGGGAGCTGTTTTTT.

In the case of this clone: Within the sample, other DNA sequences also encode this same CDR3. V gene TRBV27 combines with J gene TRBJ2-2; 11 positions agree with TRBD2. Germline V gene data show CDR1 as MNHEY and CDR2 as SMNVEV (reference sequence). This CDR3 has 16 amino acids. V trimming: 5 bases; J trimming: 2 bases; junction bases outside the gene matches: 4. CDR3 sequence reads: CASSRLAGGNTGELFF. CDR3 in DNA: TGTGCCAGCAGTCGCCTAGCGGGAGGAAACACCGGGGAGCTGTTTTTT.

The rearrangement links TRBV6-5 to TRBJ2-1; 8 nucleotides match TRBD2. Trimming took 4 bases from V and 6 from J; bases not matched to a gene: 5. The CDR3 extends over 14 amino acids. Germline V lookup: CDR1 MNHEY, CDR2 SVGAGI. This CDR3 reads CASSSSGLSNEQFF. The DNA for the CDR3 is TGTGCCAGCAGTTCTAGCGGGTTATCCAATGAGCAGTTCTTC.

This chain joins TRBV29-1 and TRBJ1-4, with D possibly TRBD1 on 5 matching bases. The length of the CDR3 is 11 residues. V was pared by 6 bases and J by 4 bases, with 6 bases between. Looked up from germline, CDR1 is SQVTM and CDR2 is ANQGSEA. The CDR3 sequence is CSVRDNEKLFF. The CDR3 coding sequence is TGCAGCGTCAGGGATAATGAAAAACTGTTTTTT. Filled out from reference TRBV29-1 and TRBJ1-4, the complete variable domain reads SAVISQKPSRDICQRGTSLTIQCQVDSQVTMMFWYRQQPGQSLTLIATANQGSEATYESGFVIDKFPISRPNLTFSTLTVSNMSPEDSSIYLCSVRDNEKLFFGSGTQLSVL.

The chain combines TRBV12-5 with TRBJ2-1; TRBD2 aligns across 12 bases. V lost 5 bases and J lost 12; bases outside the gene matches: 5. Germline V lookup: CDR1 LGHNT, CDR2 FRNRAP. The CDR3 length is 13 residues. Here the CDR3 DNA reads TGTGCTAGTGGTACCGGACTAGCGGGGAGGCAGTTCTTC. This encodes CASGTGLAGRQFF.

This chain links TRBV10-3 with TRBJ1-1, with D unresolved. CDR1 is ENHRY, CDR2 SYGVKD, per germline. The CDR3 has 9 residues. V shed 10 bases and J shed 5 bases, with 5 bases lying between them. CDR3 nucleotides: TGTGCCACCCGGACTGAAGCTTTCTTT. Translated, it gives CATRTEAFF.

This chain links TRBV7-2 with TRBJ1-5; 8 bases are a match to TRBD1. V trimming: 5 bases; J trimming: 6 bases; junction bases outside the gene matches: 6. CDR3 length: 14 residues. Germline CDR1 and CDR2: SGHTA and FQGNSA. The CDR3 is CASSPQGDGQPQHF. In DNA, the CDR3 is TGTGCCAGCAGCCCACAGGGGGATGGTCAGCCCCAGCATTTT.

CDR3 amino acids: CASSIGQAADTQYF. The CDR3 DNA sequence: TGTGCCAGCAGCATCGGACAGGCTGCAGATACGCAGTATTTT. The J gene is TRBJ2-3, the V gene TRBV9; 7 nucleotides align to TRBD1. The CDR3 spans 14 residues. The trim removed 4 bases at V and 4 bases at J, leaving 6 bases unmatched. Germline V gene sequence: CDR1 SGDLS, CDR2 YYNGEE.

V and J are TRBV28 and TRBJ2-7, with D possibly TRBD1 on 6 matching bases. Germline assignment: CDR1 MDHEN and CDR2 SYDVKM. The CDR3 length is 12 residues. V dropped 6 bases and J dropped 6 bases, with 12 bases sitting between them. This CDR3 is CASSRTGSEQYF. The CDR3 DNA follows: TGTGCCAGCAGCCGCACAGGGTCCGAGCAGTACTTC.

A single count supports this clone. DNA for the CDR3: TGTGCCAGCAGCCAAGATGTGGCCAGGGAAGGACAGCCCCAGCATTTT. Translation gives CASSQDVAREGQPQHF. The chain is built from TRBV4-2 and TRBJ1-5, with D possibly TRBD1 on 5 matching bases. V was pared by 0 bases and J by 7 bases, with 16 bases between. Germline CDR1 reads LGHNA; CDR2 reads YNFKEQ. This CDR3 is built from 16 residues.

This rearrangement joins TRBV5-1 to TRBJ1-5; 7 bases line up with TRBD1. J lost 4 bases, V lost 4 bases, and 5 bases had no gene match. From germline, CDR1 is SGHRS and CDR2 YFSETQ. The CDR3 is 14 residues long. The CDR3 coding sequence is TGCGCCAGCAGCCCGGGACAGATGAATCAGCCCCAGCATTTT. Its protein product is CASSPGQMNQPQHF.

The chain uses TRBV7-2 and TRBJ2-7, with 7 bases identical to TRBD1. The germline gives CDR1 SGHTA, CDR2 FQGNSA. V dropped 5 bases and J dropped 0; count of bases not matched to a gene: 4. CDR3 length: 14 amino acids. This CDR3 is CASSRRGNSYEQYF. The DNA of the CDR3 is TGTGCCAGCAGCCGCAGGGGGAACTCCTACGAGCAGTACTTC.

This chain uses TRBV27 with TRBJ1-1; TRBD1 might be the D (6 bases). This CDR3 has 12 amino acids. The ends were cut back, 9 bases at V and 4 bases at J, with 12 bases in the middle. Looked up from germline, CDR1 is MNHEY and CDR2 is SMNVEV (reference sequence). The DNA of the CDR3 is TGTGCCAGTTCCCAGGGGATCACTGAAGCTTTCTTT. As protein: CASSQGITEAFF.

The rearrangement uses TRBV5-6 and TRBJ1-2; maybe TRBD1 (6 bases). The length of the CDR3 is 16 residues. The V end was cut by 2 bases, the J end by 2 bases, with 16 bases between. Germline lookup yields CDR1 SGHDT and CDR2 YYEEEE. The CDR3 DNA reads as TGTGCCAGCAGCTTCCCCTCGGGGGGGCTCAACTATGGCTACACCTTC. This sequence encodes CASSFPSGGLNYGYTF.

There are a few counts of this clone. The chain is built from TRBV15 and TRBJ1-5; D not certain. V lost 1 base to trimming and J lost 6 bases, with 25 bases between them. The germline gives CDR1 LNHNV, CDR2 YYDKDF (reference sequence). CDR3 size: 19 residues. CDR3 protein: CATSRGTASRLATTQPQHF. The CDR3 DNA reads as TGTGCCACCAGCAGAGGAACCGCTTCCCGCTTAGCTACGACTCAGCCCCAGCATTTT.

The genes are TRBV25-1 and TRBJ1-2, with 11 nucleotides matching TRBD1. The CDR3 consists of 15 residues. Germline-derived CDR1 and CDR2 are MGHDK and SYGVNS. V lost 6 bases to trimming and J lost 7 bases; unmatched junction nucleotides: 10. CDR3 sequence reads: CASSLLGTGGFGYTF. CDR3 coding DNA: TGTGCCAGCAGCCTTTTAGGGACAGGGGGTTTTGGCTACACCTTC.

The genes are TRBV28 and TRBJ2-7; 8 bases agree with TRBD1. Trimming removed 9 bases from V and 6 bases from J; junction bases left unmatched: 10. Germline loops: CDR1 MDHEN, CDR2 SYDVKM. The CDR3 covers 13 residues. The CDR3 reads CARPLDRAVEQYF. CDR3 DNA: TGTGCCAGACCATTGGACAGGGCGGTCGAGCAGTACTTC.

V usage is TRBV5-1 and J usage is TRBJ1-2, with TRBD1 matching 8 bases. Germline CDR1 is SGHRS and CDR2 is YFSETQ. The J segment lost 6 bases and the V segment lost 4 bases, leaving 14 bases of the junction unmatched. The CDR3 loop spans 16 amino acids. The CDR3 nucleotides read TGCGCCAGCAGCGGTCAGGGGGCGAGTGAGATAAATGGCTACACCTTC. Translated, it gives CASSGQGASEINGYTF.